The 2 T cell receptor beta chains given below trace back to one sample, sequenced in a study of T cell responses to AZD1222 COVID-19 vaccine. TCRdb's copy holds only in-frame clones and misses some; the assay was immunoSEQ multiplex PCR. The sample lists 100,000 or so clones, around 87% occurring once. The sequencing used peripheral blood, collected 28 days after the second AZD1222 dose. The receptor set was obtained from an adult who received the AZD1222 COVID-19 vaccine.

The rearrangement uses TRBV27 and TRBJ2-7, with 7 bases aligning to TRBD2. The length of the CDR3 is 15 residues. Germline CDR1 reads MNHEY; CDR2 reads SMNVEV (reference sequence). V trimming: 5 bases; J trimming: 5 bases; junction bases outside the gene matches: 12. The CDR3 region is CASSPRRVAGDEQYF. CDR3 nucleotide sequence: TGTGCCAGCAGTCCCCGACGGGTGGCGGGAGACGAGCAGTACTTC.

This rearrangement joins TRBV5-1 to TRBJ1-3; 11 bases align to TRBD1. CDR3 length: 16 residues. Germline assignment: CDR1 SGHRS and CDR2 YFSETQ. The J segment lost 3 bases and the V segment lost 4 bases, leaving 6 bases of the junction unmatched. The CDR3 sequence is CASSETGTGGGNTIYF. CDR3 nucleotide sequence: TGCGCCAGCAGCGAAACCGGGACAGGGGGTGGAAACACCATATATTTT.